These 10 T cell receptor beta chains came from one sample sequenced in a study of cytomegalovirus exposure and HLA in healthy donors. PCR primers comprised 60 Vbeta and 13 Jbeta primers. Clones were read by immunoSEQ multiplex PCR, and TCRdb kept only the in-frame ones, dropping some. Counted here are about 94,000 clones, about three fifths occurring once; the ten biggest clones make up around 4.2%. The sequencing input was PBMCs. Receptor source: a young man in good health and CMV-seronegative.

The V gene is TRBV10-3, the J gene TRBJ1-5; D unclear. CDR3 size: 14 residues. Germline V gene sequence: CDR1 ENHRY, CDR2 SYGVKD. V lost 8 bases and J 4 bases, leaving 15 bases between the germline ends. This CDR3 reads CAISRNPRNQPQHF. The CDR3 coding sequence is TGTGCCATCTCGCGGAATCCGCGGAATCAGCCCCAGCATTTT.

This clone was recorded once. This chain connects TRBV7-9 to TRBJ2-1, with D unresolved. CDR1 is SEHNR, CDR2 FQNEAQ, per germline (reference sequence). CDR3 length equals 15 residues. V was cut by 5 bases and J by 2 bases, with 13 bases left in between. The CDR3 is CASSRSEVTYNEQFF. For the CDR3, the DNA is TGTGCCAGCAGCCGCTCAGAAGTTACCTACAATGAGCAGTTCTTC.

For the CDR3, the DNA is TGTGCCATCAGTGATCCCCGGGACAGGGGTGACGAGCAGTACTTC. Translated, it gives CAISDPRDRGDEQYF. The chain employs TRBV10-3 and TRBJ2-7; 10 bases fit TRBD1. After removal of 3 bases from V and 5 bases from J, the junction contained 7 bases not matched to a gene. Germline V gene lookup returns CDR1 ENHRY and CDR2 SYGVKD. The length of the CDR3 is 15 residues.

In this sample, this clone turned up a few times. The J gene is TRBJ2-1, the V gene TRBV28, with 9 bases matching TRBD2. Germline trimming cut 6 bases from V and 3 bases from J; bases unmatched to any gene: 12. The CDR3 extends over 17 amino acids. Germline-derived CDR1 and CDR2 are MDHEN and SYDVKM. CDR3 loop: CASRPRAREGIYNEQFF. Here the CDR3 DNA reads TGTGCCAGCAGGCCACGGGCGCGGGAGGGTATCTACAATGAGCAGTTCTTC.

The chain uses TRBV21-1 and TRBJ1-5; TRBD1, the D gene given by the table, was not confirmed from the DNA. TRBV21-1 is annotated as a pseudogene. This CDR3 has 14 amino acids. The chain's CDR3 is CASSKTGGNQPQHF. In DNA, the CDR3 is TGTGCCAGCAGCAAAACAGGGGGCAATCAGCCCCAGCATTTT.

The rearrangement uses TRBV6-5 and TRBJ1-6; no clear D. V lost 7 bases, J lost 4 bases, and 8 bases lay in between. The germline V gene has CDR1 MNHEY and CDR2 SVGAGI. The CDR3 sequence is 13 residues long. CDR3 nucleotide sequence: TGTGCCAGCACTTCCCGTTATAATTCACCCCTCCACTTT. Translated, it gives CASTSRYNSPLHF.

This clone was observed a few times. V gene TRBV27 combines with J gene TRBJ2-1; 7 bases are a match to TRBD1. This CDR3 comprises 14 residues. Germline V gives CDR1 MNHEY, CDR2 SMNVEV (reference sequence). Trimming at V came to 6 bases and at J to 7 bases, leaving 9 bases not matched to a gene. The CDR3 DNA follows: TGTGCCAGCAGACCCTACAGGGGATTAAATGAGCAGTTCTTC. Protein: CASRPYRGLNEQFF.

V gene TRBV14 combines with J gene TRBJ2-5; 9 positions match TRBD1. With 1 base clipped from V and 5 bases from J, the junction kept 8 bases outside the gene matches. The V gene's germline CDR1 is SGHDN and CDR2 FVKESK. This CDR3 contains 16 residues. CDR3 coding DNA: TGTGCCAGCAGCCAAGTGAGAGGGACAGGGCGCGAGACCCAGTACTTC. This sequence encodes CASSQVRGTGRETQYF.

The rearrangement links TRBV4-1 to TRBJ2-1; the match to TRBD2 covers 8 bases. The V gene end was trimmed by 2 bases and the J gene end by 15 bases; junction bases not matched to a gene: 12. There are 14 residues in the CDR3. CDR1 is MGHRA and CDR2 is YSYEKL in the germline V gene. CDR3 bases: TGCGCCAGCAGCCAACCCGCGGAGGGGACTAGGGGGTTCTTC. Protein product: CASSQPAEGTRGFF.

The rearrangement links TRBV28 to TRBJ1-1; D not certain. The V gene lost 3 bases and the J gene lost 5 bases, with 7 bases spanning the gap. The CDR3 consists of 12 residues. Germline CDR1 is MDHEN and CDR2 is SYDVKM. This CDR3 reads CASSFRVTEAFF. In nucleotides, the CDR3 is TGTGCCAGCAGTTTCCGGGTTACTGAAGCTTTCTTT.